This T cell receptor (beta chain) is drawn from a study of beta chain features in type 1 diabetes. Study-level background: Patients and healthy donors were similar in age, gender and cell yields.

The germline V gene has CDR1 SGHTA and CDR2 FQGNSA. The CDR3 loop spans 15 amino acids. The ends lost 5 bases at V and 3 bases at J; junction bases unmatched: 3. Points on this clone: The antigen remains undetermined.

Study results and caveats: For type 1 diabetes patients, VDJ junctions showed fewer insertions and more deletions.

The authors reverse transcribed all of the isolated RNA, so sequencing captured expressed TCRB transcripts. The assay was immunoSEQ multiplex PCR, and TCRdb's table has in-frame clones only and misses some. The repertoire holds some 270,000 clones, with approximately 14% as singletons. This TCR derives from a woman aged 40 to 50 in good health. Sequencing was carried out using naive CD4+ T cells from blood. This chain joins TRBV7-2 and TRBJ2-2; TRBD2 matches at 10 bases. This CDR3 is CASSQRGGYTGELFF. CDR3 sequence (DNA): TGTGCCAGCAGCCAGCGGGGGGGGTACACCGGGGAGCTGTTTTTT.